The clone carrying this T cell receptor beta chain was observed a few times. What it recognizes is unknown. TCRdb reprocessed the 5' RACE reads with MiXCR, giving one entry per CDR3 protein. The data show 530,000 or so distinct CDR3 sequences, with roughly a sixth seen just once and about 8.1% held by the top ten. The source of the sample is a study of T-cell memory formation after mild COVID-19. Study-level information: Largely donor-specific TCR clusters were found. Notes on the study in general: Pre-infection memory harbored some responding clones, suggesting cross-reactive memory joined. Second-wave clones reaching peak frequency on day 37 lacked confirmed SARS-CoV-2 specificity. Day 15 to 85 contracting clones showed balanced CD4/CD8; day 15 to 37 expanders favored CD4+.

Germline CDR1 GTSNPN, CDR2 SVGIG (reference sequence). The trim removed 5 bases at V and 5 bases at J, leaving 6 bases unmatched. The length of the CDR3 is 14 residues. The chain recombines TRBV30 with TRBJ2-1; 10 nucleotides align to TRBD1. Sequencing was performed on PBMCs or a T cell subset sorted from them (not recorded which). The clonotype originates from an adult woman who had mild COVID-19 (a few samples of this study predate the infection). Cell type and time point are not known. The CDR3 sequence is CAWELGTGDNEQFF. In nucleotides, the CDR3 is TGTGCCTGGGAACTCGGGACAGGGGACAATGAGCAGTTCTTC.